This T cell receptor beta chain was recorded in a study of T cell responses to AZD1222 COVID-19 vaccine. After removal of 4 bases from V and 6 bases from J, the junction contained 11 bases not matched to a gene. CDR1 is SEHNR, CDR2 FQNEAQ, per germline (reference sequence). The length of the CDR3 is 15 residues. General study points: Repertoire samples came only from after the peak T cell response.

This clone was observed once. Its matching antigen is unknown. Method: immunoSEQ multiplex PCR; TCRdb's copy keeps in-frame clones and lacks some. The sample holds approximately 100,000 clones; around 90% are singletons and the top ten take about 13%. Sequencing was performed on peripheral blood, taken on day 0 of MenACWY control vaccination. The TCR sequence derives from an adult in good health. The rearrangement links TRBV7-9 to TRBJ2-5; 7 bases line up with TRBD1. CDR3 sequence (DNA): TGTGCCAGCAGCTATGGGACAGTGGGGGCTCAGACCCAGTACTTC. Translated: CASSYGTVGAQTQYF. The variable domain in full, completed from reference TRBV7-9 and TRBJ2-5, reads DTGVSQNPRHKITKRGQNVTFRCDPISEHNRLYWYRQTLGQGPEFLTYFQNEAQLEKSRLLSDRFSAERPKGSFSTLEIQRTEQGDSAMYLCASSYGTVGAQTQYFGPGTRLLVL.